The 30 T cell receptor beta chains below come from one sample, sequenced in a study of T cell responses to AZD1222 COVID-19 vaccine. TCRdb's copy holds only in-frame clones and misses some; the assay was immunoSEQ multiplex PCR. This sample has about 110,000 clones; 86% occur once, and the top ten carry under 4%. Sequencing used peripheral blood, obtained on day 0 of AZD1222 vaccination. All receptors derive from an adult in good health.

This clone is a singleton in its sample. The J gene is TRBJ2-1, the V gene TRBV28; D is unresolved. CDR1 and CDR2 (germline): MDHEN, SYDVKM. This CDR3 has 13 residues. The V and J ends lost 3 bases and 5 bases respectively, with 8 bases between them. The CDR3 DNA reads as TGTGCCAGCAGTTTTGCCCGCAACAATGAGCAGTTCTTC. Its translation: CASSFARNNEQFF.

The CDR3 spells CASSLTTPGQGQPQHF. DNA for the CDR3: TGTGCCAGTAGTCTTACCACGCCAGGGCAGGGTCAGCCCCAGCATTTT. The rearrangement links TRBV19 to TRBJ1-5, with D perhaps TRBD1 (5 bases). From germline, CDR1 is LNHDA and CDR2 SQIVND (reference sequence). Trimming cost V 5 bases and J 6 bases, with 20 bases left between them. The CDR3 totals 16 residues. Full variable domain (rest looked up from reference TRBV19 and TRBJ1-5): DGGITQSPKYLFRKEGQNVTLSCEQNLNHDAMYWYRQDPGQGLRLIYYSQIVNDFQKGDIAEGYSVSREKKESFPLTVTSAQKNPTAFYLCASSLTTPGQGQPQHFGDGTRLSIL.

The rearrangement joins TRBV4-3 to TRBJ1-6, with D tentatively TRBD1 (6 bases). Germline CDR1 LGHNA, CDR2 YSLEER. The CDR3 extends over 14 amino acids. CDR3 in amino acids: CPPRRGGAISPLHF. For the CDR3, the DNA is TGCCCCCCCCGCCGAGGGGGGGCGATCTCACCCCTCCACTTT.

CDR3 protein: CATKRGEIPDYEQYF. The CDR3 DNA reads TGTGCCACTAAAAGGGGGGAGATCCCGGACTACGAGCAGTACTTC. The gene calls are TRBV2 and TRBJ2-7; D tentatively reads TRBD1 or TRBD2 (6 bases each). The length of the CDR3 is 15 residues. Per the germline V gene, CDR1 is SNHLY and CDR2 is FYNNEI. The V end lost 10 bases, the J end lost 3 bases, and 22 bases lay between the germline ends.

The CDR3, as DNA: TGTGCCATCAGTGACTGGCAGGGCGAAGAAAAACTGTTTTTT. Residues: CAISDWQGEEKLFF. The V gene is TRBV10-3, the J gene TRBJ1-4; the D gene is possibly TRBD1 (5 bases). The CDR3 spans 14 residues. Deletions cut 3 bases from V and 8 bases from J, with 13 bases between. CDR1 is ENHRY and CDR2 is SYGVKD in the germline V gene.

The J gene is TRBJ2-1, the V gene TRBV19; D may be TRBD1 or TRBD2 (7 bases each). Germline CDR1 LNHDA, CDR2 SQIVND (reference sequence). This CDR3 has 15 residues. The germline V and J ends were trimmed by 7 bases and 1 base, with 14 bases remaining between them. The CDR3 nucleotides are TGTGCCAGTAATCAGGGGGGGCTTTCCTACAATGAGCAGTTCTTC. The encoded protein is CASNQGGLSYNEQFF.

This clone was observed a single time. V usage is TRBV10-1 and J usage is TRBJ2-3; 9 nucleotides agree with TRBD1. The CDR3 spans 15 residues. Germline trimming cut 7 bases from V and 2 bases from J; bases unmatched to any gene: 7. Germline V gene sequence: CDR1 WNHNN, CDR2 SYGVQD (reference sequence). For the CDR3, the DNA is TGCGCCAGCAAAAAGGGACAGGGCATCACAGATACGCAGTATTTT. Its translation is CASKKGQGITDTQYF.

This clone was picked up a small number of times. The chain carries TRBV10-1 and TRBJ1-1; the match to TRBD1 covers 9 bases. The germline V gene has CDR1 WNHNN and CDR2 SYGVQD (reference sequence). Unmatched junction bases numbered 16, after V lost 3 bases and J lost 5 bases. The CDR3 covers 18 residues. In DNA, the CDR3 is TGCGCCAGCAGTGATGTTTTACCGGGACAGGGAGTCGGGACTGAAGCTTTCTTT. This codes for CASSDVLPGQGVGTEAFF.

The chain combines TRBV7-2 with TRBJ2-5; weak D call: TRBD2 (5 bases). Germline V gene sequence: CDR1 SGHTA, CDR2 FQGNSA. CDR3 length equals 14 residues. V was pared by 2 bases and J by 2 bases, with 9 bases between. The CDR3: CASSLSAVQETQYF. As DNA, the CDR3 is TGTGCCAGCAGCTTATCAGCGGTTCAAGAGACCCAGTACTTC. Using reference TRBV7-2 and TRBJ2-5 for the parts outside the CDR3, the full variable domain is GAGVSQSPSNKVTEKGKDVELRCDPISGHTALYWYRQSLGQGLEFLIYFQGNSAPDKSGLPSDRFSAERTGGSVSTLTIQRTQQEDSAVYLCASSLSAVQETQYFGPGTRLLVL.

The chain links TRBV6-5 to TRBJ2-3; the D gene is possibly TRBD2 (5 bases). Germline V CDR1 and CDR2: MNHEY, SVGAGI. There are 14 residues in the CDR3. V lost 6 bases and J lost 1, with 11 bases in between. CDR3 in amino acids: CASRTLEGTDTQYF. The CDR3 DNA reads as TGTGCCAGCAGAACTCTGGAGGGCACAGATACGCAGTATTTT.

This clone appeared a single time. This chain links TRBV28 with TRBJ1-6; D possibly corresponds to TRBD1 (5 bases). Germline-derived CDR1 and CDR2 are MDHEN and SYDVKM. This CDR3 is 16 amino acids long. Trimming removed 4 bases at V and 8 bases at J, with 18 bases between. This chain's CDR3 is CASSSQGDGNYSPLHF. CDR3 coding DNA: TGTGCCAGCAGTTCCCAAGGGGACGGAAACTATTCACCCCTCCACTTT.

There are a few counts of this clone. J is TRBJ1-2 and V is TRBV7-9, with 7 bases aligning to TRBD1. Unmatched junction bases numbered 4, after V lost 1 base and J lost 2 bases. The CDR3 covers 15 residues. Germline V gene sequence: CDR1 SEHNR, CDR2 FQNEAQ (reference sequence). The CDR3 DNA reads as TGTGCCAGCAGCTTAGGGGACAGTCTAAACTATGGCTACACCTTC. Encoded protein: CASSLGDSLNYGYTF. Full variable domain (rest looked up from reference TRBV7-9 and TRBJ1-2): DTGVSQNPRHKITKRGQNVTFRCDPISEHNRLYWYRQTLGQGPEFLTYFQNEAQLEKSRLLSDRFSAERPKGSFSTLEIQRTEQGDSAMYLCASSLGDSLNYGYTFGSGTRLTVV.

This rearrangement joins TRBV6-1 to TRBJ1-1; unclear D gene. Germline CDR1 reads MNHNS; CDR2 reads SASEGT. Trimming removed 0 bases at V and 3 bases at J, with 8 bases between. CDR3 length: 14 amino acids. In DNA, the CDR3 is TGTGCCAGCAGTGAAGCGCGTGAAGACACTGAAGCTTTCTTT. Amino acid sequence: CASSEAREDTEAFF.

CDR3 amino acids: CASSGSGNTIYF. In DNA form, the CDR3 reads TGTGCCAGCAGTGGCTCTGGAAACACCATATATTTT. J is TRBJ1-3 and V is TRBV6-6; no firm D call. There are 12 residues in the CDR3. The V end lost 5 bases, the J end lost 0 bases, and 2 bases lay between the germline ends. In germline, CDR1 is MNHNY, CDR2 SVGAGI (reference sequence).

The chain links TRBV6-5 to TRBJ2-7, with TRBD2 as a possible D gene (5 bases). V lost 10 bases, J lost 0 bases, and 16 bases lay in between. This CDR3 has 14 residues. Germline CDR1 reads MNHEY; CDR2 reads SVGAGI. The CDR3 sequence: CATERGPNSYEQYF. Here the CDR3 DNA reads TGTGCCACGGAACGGGGTCCGAACTCCTACGAGCAGTACTTC.

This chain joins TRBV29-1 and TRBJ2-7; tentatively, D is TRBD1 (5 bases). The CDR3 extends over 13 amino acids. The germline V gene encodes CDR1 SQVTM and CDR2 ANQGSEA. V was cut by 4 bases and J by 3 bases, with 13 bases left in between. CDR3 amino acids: CSVGGSKGYEQYF. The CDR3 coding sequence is TGCAGCGTTGGGGGCAGCAAGGGCTACGAGCAGTACTTC.

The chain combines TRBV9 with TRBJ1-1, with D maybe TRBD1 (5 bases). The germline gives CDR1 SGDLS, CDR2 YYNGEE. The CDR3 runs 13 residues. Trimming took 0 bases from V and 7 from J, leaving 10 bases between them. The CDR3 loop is CASSVGGSFEAFF. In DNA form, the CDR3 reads TGTGCCAGCAGCGTAGGGGGGAGTTTTGAAGCTTTCTTT.

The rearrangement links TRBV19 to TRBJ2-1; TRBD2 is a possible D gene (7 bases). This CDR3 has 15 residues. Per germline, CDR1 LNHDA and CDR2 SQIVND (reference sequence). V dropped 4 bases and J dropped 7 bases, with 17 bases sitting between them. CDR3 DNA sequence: TGTGCCAGTAGTACTTTGTGGGGGGGCGGGAATGAGCAGTTCTTC. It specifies CASSTLWGGGNEQFF.

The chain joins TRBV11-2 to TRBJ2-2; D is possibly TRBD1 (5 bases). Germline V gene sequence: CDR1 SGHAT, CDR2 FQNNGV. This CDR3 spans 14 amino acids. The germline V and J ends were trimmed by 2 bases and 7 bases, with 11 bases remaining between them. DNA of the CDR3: TGTGCCAGCAGCTTAACGCAGGGTGGCGGGGAGCTGTTTTTT. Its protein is CASSLTQGGGELFF.

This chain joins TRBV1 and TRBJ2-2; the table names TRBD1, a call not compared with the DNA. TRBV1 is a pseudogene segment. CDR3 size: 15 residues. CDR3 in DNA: TGCACCAGCAGCCAAGAGGACAGGGATGTGGGGGAGCTGTTTTTT. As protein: CTSSQEDRDVGELFF.

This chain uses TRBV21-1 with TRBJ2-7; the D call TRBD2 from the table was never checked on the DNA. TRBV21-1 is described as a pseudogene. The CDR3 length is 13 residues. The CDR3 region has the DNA TGTGCCAGCAGCATCGGGACTTTCTACGAGCAGTACTTC. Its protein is CASSIGTFYEQYF.

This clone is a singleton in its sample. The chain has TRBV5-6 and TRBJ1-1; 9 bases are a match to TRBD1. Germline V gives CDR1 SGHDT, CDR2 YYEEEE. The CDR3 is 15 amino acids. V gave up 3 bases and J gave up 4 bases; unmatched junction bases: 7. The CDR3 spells CASSSPGQGGTEAFF. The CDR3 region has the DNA TGTGCCAGCAGCTCGCCGGGACAGGGCGGCACTGAAGCTTTCTTT.

CDR3 sequence (DNA): TGCGCCAGCAGCTTGGACGGCACGGCAACTAATGAAAAACTGTTTTTT. Amino acids: CASSLDGTATNEKLFF. J is TRBJ1-4 and V is TRBV5-1; no clear D gene. CDR3 size: 16 residues. Deletions cut 0 bases from V and 0 bases from J, with 9 bases between. Germline V gene sequence: CDR1 SGHRS, CDR2 YFSETQ.

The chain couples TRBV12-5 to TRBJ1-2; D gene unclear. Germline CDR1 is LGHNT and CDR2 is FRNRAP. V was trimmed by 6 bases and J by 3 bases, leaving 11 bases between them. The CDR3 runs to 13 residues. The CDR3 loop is CASGSEGYYGYTF. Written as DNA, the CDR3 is TGTGCTAGTGGCTCTGAAGGGTACTATGGCTACACCTTC.

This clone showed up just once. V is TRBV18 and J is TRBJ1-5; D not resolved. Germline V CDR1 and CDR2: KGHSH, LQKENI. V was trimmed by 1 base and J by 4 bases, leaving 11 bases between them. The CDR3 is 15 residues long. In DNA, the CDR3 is TGTGCCAGCTCACCACAGCGGGAGATTAATCAGCCCCAGCATTTT. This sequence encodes CASSPQREINQPQHF. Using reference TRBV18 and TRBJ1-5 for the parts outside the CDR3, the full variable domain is NAGVMQNPRHLVRRRGQEARLRCSPMKGHSHVYWYRQLPEEGLKFMVYLQKENIIDESGMPKERFSAEFPKEGPSILRIQQVVRGDSAAYFCASSPQREINQPQHFGDGTRLSIL.

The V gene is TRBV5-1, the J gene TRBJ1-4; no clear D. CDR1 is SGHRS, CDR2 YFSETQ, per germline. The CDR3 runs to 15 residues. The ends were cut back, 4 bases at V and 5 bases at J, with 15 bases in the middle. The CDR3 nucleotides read TGCGCCAGCAGCAAGGACTTTATGCCCAATGAAAAACTGTTTTTT. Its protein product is CASSKDFMPNEKLFF. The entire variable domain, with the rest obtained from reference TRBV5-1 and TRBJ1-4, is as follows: KAGVTQTPRYLIKTRGQQVTLSCSPISGHRSVSWYQQTPGQGLQFLFEYFSETQRNKGNFPGRFSGRQFSNSRSEMNVSTLELGDSALYLCASSKDFMPNEKLFFGSGTQLSVL.

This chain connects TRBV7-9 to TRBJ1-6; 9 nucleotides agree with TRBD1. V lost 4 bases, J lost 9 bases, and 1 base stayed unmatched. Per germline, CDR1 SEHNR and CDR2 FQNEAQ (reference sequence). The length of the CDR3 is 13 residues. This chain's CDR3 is CASSSTGGSPLHF. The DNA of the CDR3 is TGTGCCAGCAGCTCGACAGGGGGTTCACCCCTCCACTTT.

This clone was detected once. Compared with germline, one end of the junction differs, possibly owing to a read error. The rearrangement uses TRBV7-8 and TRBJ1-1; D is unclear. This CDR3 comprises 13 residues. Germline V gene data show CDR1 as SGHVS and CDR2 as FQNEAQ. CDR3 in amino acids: CASSIARNTEAFF. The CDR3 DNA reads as TGTGCCAGCAGCATAGCTAGGAACACTGAAGCTTTCTTT.

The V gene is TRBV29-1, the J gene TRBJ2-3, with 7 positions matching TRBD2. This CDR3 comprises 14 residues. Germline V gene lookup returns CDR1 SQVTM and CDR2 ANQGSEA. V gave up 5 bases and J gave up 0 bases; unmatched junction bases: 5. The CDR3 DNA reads TGCAGCGTTCGGGGGGACGCTAGCACAGATACGCAGTATTTT. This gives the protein CSVRGDASTDTQYF.

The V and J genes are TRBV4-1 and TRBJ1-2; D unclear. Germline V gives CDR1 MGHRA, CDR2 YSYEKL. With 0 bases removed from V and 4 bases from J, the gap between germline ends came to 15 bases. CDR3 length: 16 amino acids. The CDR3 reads CASSQESSAPVYGYTF. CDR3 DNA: TGCGCCAGCAGCCAAGAAAGTTCTGCCCCCGTCTATGGCTACACCTTC.